Listed here are 11 T cell receptor beta chains from one sample, sequenced in a study of T cell responses to AZD1222 COVID-19 vaccine (dated by TCRdb to about 2021). Read against the paper, the sample's time point label means: baseline before first vaccination. Libraries were prepared through the immunoSEQ multiplex PCR assay. Not all clones reach the TCRdb copy of this immuneACCESS table, which keeps in-frame sequences only. Checked studies attribute under half of the gap to unresolved V genes and leave the rest unexplained. The sample table lists approximately 65,000 clones, roughly 80% of them with a count of one. Over 12% of the sample belongs to the ten largest clones. Here the sequenced sample was peripheral blood, taken on day 0 of AZD1222 vaccination. Receptor source: an adult in good health.

The J gene is TRBJ1-1, the V gene TRBV25-1; possible D gene TRBD1, 6 bases. The germline V gene has CDR1 MGHDK and CDR2 SYGVNS. The V end was cut by 9 bases, the J end by 1 base, with 12 bases between. This CDR3 region has 13 residues. CDR3 coding DNA: TGTGCCAGTAATGACAGGAGGAACACTGAAGCTTTCTTT. Translation gives CASNDRRNTEAFF.

V usage is TRBV21-1 and J usage is TRBJ1-6; the D call TRBD1 from the table was never checked on the DNA. TRBV21-1 is annotated as a pseudogene. The CDR3 is 15 amino acids. The CDR3 is CASSTSRDRGSPLHF. In DNA, the CDR3 is TGTGCCAGCAGCACTAGCCGGGACAGGGGATCACCCCTCCACTTT.

The chain has TRBV6-2 or TRBV6-3 and TRBJ1-5; 8 nucleotides match TRBD1. The CDR3 consists of 14 residues. From germline, CDR1 is MNHEY and CDR2 SVGEGT. V dropped 5 bases and J dropped 6; count of bases not matched to a gene: 6. The CDR3 nucleotides read TGTGCCAGCAGTCCGCGACAGGGGTTTCAGCCCCAGCATTTT. The encoded protein is CASSPRQGFQPQHF.

V gene TRBV2 combines with J gene TRBJ1-1; unclear D gene. The CDR3 runs to 13 residues. Germline CDR1 SNHLY, CDR2 FYNNEI. V was cut by 7 bases and J by 2 bases, with 11 bases left in between. CDR3 sequence reads: CASTGEVNTEAFF. The CDR3 DNA reads TGTGCCAGCACCGGGGAGGTTAACACTGAAGCTTTCTTT.

The chain has TRBV18 and TRBJ2-7, with D unresolved. This CDR3 spans 13 amino acids. Looked up from germline, CDR1 is KGHSH and CDR2 is LQKENI. With 2 bases removed from V and 2 bases from J, the gap between germline ends came to 7 bases. The CDR3 nucleotides are TGTGCCAGCTCACCAAAGGGCACCTACGAGCAGTACTTC. This codes for CASSPKGTYEQYF.

The CDR3 is CAISEGQTMNTEAFF. The CDR3 coding sequence is TGTGCCATCAGTGAAGGACAGACCATGAACACTGAAGCTTTCTTT. The chain is built from TRBV10-3 and TRBJ1-1, with D perhaps matching TRBD1 (6 bases). V was cut by 3 bases and J by 0 bases, with 11 bases left in between. CDR3 length equals 15 residues. CDR1 and CDR2 (germline): ENHRY, SYGVKD.

This chain connects TRBV3-1 (or the pseudogene TRBV3-2) to TRBJ1-1; D call uncertain. The CDR3 has 17 amino acids. V was clipped by 7 bases and J by 1 base, with 22 bases between them. Germline V CDR1 and CDR2: LGHDT, YNNKEL (reference sequence). The CDR3 DNA sequence: TGTGCCAGCACCCCATATGCGATAGGGTGGGGGAACACTGAAGCTTTCTTT. Its protein product is CASTPYAIGWGNTEAFF.

This chain joins TRBV12-1 and TRBJ1-4; the D call TRBD1 from the table was never checked on the DNA. TRBV12-1 is recorded as a pseudogene. The CDR3 extends over 14 amino acids. The CDR3 bases are TGTGCCAGCAGCTTCCAGGGAATTAATGAAAAACTGTTTTTT. Translation: CASSFQGINEKLFF.

This clone was seen more than once but under ten times. This chain uses TRBV12-3 or TRBV12-4 with TRBJ1-2; D not resolved. This CDR3 has 13 residues. V lost 3 bases and J lost 6, with 11 bases in between. The CDR3 protein is CASSFAGGDGYTF. CDR3 DNA: TGTGCCAGCAGTTTCGCGGGAGGCGATGGCTACACCTTC.

This chain links TRBV7-7 with TRBJ2-1; D is undetermined. V lost 5 bases, J lost 6 bases, and 17 bases lay in between. Germline values: CDR1 SSHAT, CDR2 FNYEAQ (reference sequence). There are 15 residues in the CDR3. CDR3 coding DNA: TGTGCCAGCAGCCCTTCTCGGTCTCGACTCAATGAGCAGTTCTTC. This sequence encodes CASSPSRSRLNEQFF.

This clone came up once. The V call is TRBV18, the J call TRBJ2-1; tentatively, D is TRBD1 (5 bases). Trimming shortened V by 2 bases and J by 7 bases, and 18 bases separated the two germline ends. The CDR3 extends over 16 amino acids. CDR1 is KGHSH, CDR2 LQKENI, per germline. CDR3: CASSPMQRDRGNEQFF. DNA for the CDR3: TGTGCCAGCTCACCAATGCAACGAGATAGGGGTAATGAGCAGTTCTTC.